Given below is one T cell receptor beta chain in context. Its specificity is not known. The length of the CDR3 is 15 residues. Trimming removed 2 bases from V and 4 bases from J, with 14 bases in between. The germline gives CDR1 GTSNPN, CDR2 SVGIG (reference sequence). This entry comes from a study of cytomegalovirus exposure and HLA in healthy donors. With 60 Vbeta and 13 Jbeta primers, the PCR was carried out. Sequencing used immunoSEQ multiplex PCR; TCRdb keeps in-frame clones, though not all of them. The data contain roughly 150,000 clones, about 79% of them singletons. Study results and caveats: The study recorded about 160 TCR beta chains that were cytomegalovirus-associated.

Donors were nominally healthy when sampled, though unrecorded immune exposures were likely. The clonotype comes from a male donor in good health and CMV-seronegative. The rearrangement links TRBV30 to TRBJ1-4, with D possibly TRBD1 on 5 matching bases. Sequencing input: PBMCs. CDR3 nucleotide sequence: TGTGCCTGGAGTCCTCGAGGAAGGGGTAATGAAAAACTGTTTTTT. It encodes CAWSPRGRGNEKLFF.